This T cell receptor (beta chain) was identified during a study of shared clonotypes between healthy human individuals. A note on this clone: Antigen unknown.

CDR1 and CDR2 from the germline V gene are SGHTA and FQGNSA. The V and J ends lost 1 base and 0 bases respectively, with 8 bases between them. This CDR3 is built from 15 residues. Genomic DNA (from each subset) was split evenly across several immunoSEQ plates. Assay used: immunoSEQ multiplex PCR; TCRdb lists only in-frame clones, some missing. This sample has over 100,000 clones, with roughly 70% found just once. Study findings and constraints: Compared with clonotypes that all four donors shared, non-shared clonotypes had lower generation probabilities.

The sequenced material came from memory CD8+ T cells sorted from blood. Subset reported: CD45RO+ cells pooled with CCR7-negative TemRA cells. The sequence was collected from a woman in her twenties or thirties in good health. The chain links TRBV7-2 to TRBJ2-3; possibly TRBD2 for D (5 bases). The chain's CDR3 is CASSLGPGSTDTQYF. Here the CDR3 DNA reads TGTGCCAGCAGCTTAGGTCCGGGGAGCACAGATACGCAGTATTTT.